The 15 T cell receptor beta chains given below trace back to one sample, sequenced in a study of fetal regulatory T cell absence and autoimmunity. Clones were read by immunoSEQ multiplex PCR, and TCRdb kept only the in-frame ones, dropping some. The sample has around 100,000 clones, 72% seen once. Source material: pancreas tissue. These receptors were taken from a male donor with IPEX syndrome.

The CDR3 DNA is TGTGCCTGGAGTTTTGTGGGCTATGGCTACACCTTC. It is translated as CAWSFVGYGYTF. V is TRBV30 and J is TRBJ1-2, with D uncertain. Germline values: CDR1 GTSNPN, CDR2 SVGIG (reference sequence). V shed 2 bases and J shed 4 bases, with 8 bases lying between them. The length of the CDR3 is 12 residues. Full variable domain (outside the CDR3, taken from reference TRBV30 and TRBJ1-2): SQTIHQWPATLVQPVGSPLSLECTVEGTSNPNLYWYRQAAGRGLQLLFYSVGIGQISSEVPQNLSASRPQDRQFILSSKKLLLSDSGFYLCAWSFVGYGYTFGSGTRLTVV.

The table lists this clone with a count of one. The chain carries TRBV4-1 and TRBJ2-3, with D possibly matching TRBD2 (5 bases). The V and J ends lost 3 bases and 4 bases respectively, with 14 bases between them. Germline CDR1 is MGHRA and CDR2 is YSYEKL. The CDR3 runs to 15 residues. The CDR3 region is CASSQVLLRADTQYF. The CDR3 coding sequence is TGCGCCAGCAGCCAGGTTTTATTGAGGGCAGATACGCAGTATTTT.

The gene calls are TRBV6-6 and TRBJ1-1; 11 nucleotides align to TRBD1. Germline CDR1 is MNHNY and CDR2 is SVGAGI (reference sequence). The CDR3 is made up of 15 amino acids. V was clipped by 5 bases and J by 9 bases; unmatched bases: 11. This CDR3 is CASSTTPDRGHKAFF. DNA of the CDR3: TGTGCCAGCAGTACAACCCCGGACAGGGGGCATAAAGCTTTCTTT.

This rearrangement joins TRBV6-6 to TRBJ2-4; 7 positions agree with TRBD2. The CDR3 is 13 amino acids. V gave up 6 bases and J gave up 2 bases; unmatched junction bases: 1. Germline-derived CDR1 and CDR2 are MNHNY and SVGAGI (reference sequence). For the CDR3, the DNA is TGTGCCAGCAGGGGAGGGACCAAAAACATTCAGTACTTC. Protein: CASRGGTKNIQYF.

V usage is TRBV12-5 and J usage is TRBJ2-1; D is undetermined. V lost 2 bases and J 12 bases, leaving 8 bases between the germline ends. Germline-derived CDR1 and CDR2 are LGHNT and FRNRAP. This CDR3 has 11 residues. CDR3 region: CASGLTSGQFF. The CDR3 DNA reads as TGTGCTAGTGGTTTGACGTCGGGGCAGTTCTTC.

The chain uses TRBV9 and TRBJ2-5; D is unresolved. The CDR3 consists of 14 residues. The V end was cut by 0 bases, the J end by 2 bases, with 8 bases between. Germline lookup yields CDR1 SGDLS and CDR2 YYNGEE. CDR3 nucleotide sequence: TGTGCCAGCAGCGTAGTAGCAGTGCAAGAGACCCAGTACTTC. Its protein is CASSVVAVQETQYF.

V gene TRBV27 combines with J gene TRBJ1-6; TRBD1 agrees at 11 bases. This CDR3 spans 15 amino acids. V lost 2 bases to trimming and J lost 7 bases; unmatched junction nucleotides: 1. The V gene's germline CDR1 is MNHEY and CDR2 SMNVEV (reference sequence). The CDR3 here is CASSLRTGGNSPLHF. For the CDR3, the DNA is TGTGCCAGCAGTTTAAGGACAGGGGGCAATTCACCCCTCCACTTT.

This rearrangement joins TRBV7-9 to TRBJ2-7; D remains unclear. The germline V and J ends were trimmed by 3 bases and 2 bases, with 5 bases remaining between them. The CDR3 length is 12 residues. From germline, CDR1 is SEHNR and CDR2 FQNEAQ (reference sequence). CDR3 sequence reads: CASSFDTYEQYF. CDR3 DNA: TGTGCCAGCAGCTTTGACACCTACGAGCAGTACTTC.

The chain links TRBV10-2 to TRBJ2-5; D is possibly TRBD2 (6 bases). The CDR3 runs 16 residues. Germline V CDR1 and CDR2: WSHSY, SAAADI. The germline V and J ends were trimmed by 2 bases and 5 bases, with 18 bases remaining between them. The CDR3 nucleotides read TGCGCCAGCAGTGAGAGGCTAAGAAGCGGGCAGGAGACCCAGTACTTC. Amino acid sequence: CASSERLRSGQETQYF.

This rearrangement joins TRBV19 to TRBJ2-7; perhaps D is TRBD1 or TRBD2 (7 bases each). This CDR3 has 14 amino acids. From germline, CDR1 is LNHDA and CDR2 SQIVND (reference sequence). V lost 4 bases, J lost 4 bases, and 14 bases lay in between. The CDR3 sequence: CASSTGGESYEQYF. The CDR3 region has the DNA TGTGCCAGTAGTACAGGGGGGGAGTCTTACGAGCAGTACTTC.

The V call is TRBV5-6, the J call TRBJ2-3, with D maybe TRBD2 (5 bases). Trimming shortened V by 2 bases and J by 10 bases, and 11 bases separated the two germline ends. CDR1 SGHDT and CDR2 YYEEEE come from the germline V gene. CDR3 length: 12 residues. This CDR3 reads CASSLTGLAQYF. The CDR3 DNA sequence: TGTGCCAGCAGCTTAACGGGGTTAGCGCAGTATTTT.

This clone turned up a few times. The CDR3, as DNA: TGTGCCAGCCCCCTGGATTGGCGGTACTCCTACGAGCAGTACTTC. Translated, it gives CASPLDWRYSYEQYF. V gene TRBV19 combines with J gene TRBJ2-7; D remains ambiguous. The V gene lost 9 bases and the J gene lost 0 bases, with 18 bases spanning the gap. The CDR3 totals 15 residues. Germline CDR1 reads LNHDA; CDR2 reads SQIVND (reference sequence).

V gene TRBV30 combines with J gene TRBJ1-6, with D possibly being TRBD1 (5 bases). The V gene's germline CDR1 is GTSNPN and CDR2 SVGIG (reference sequence). This CDR3 has 13 amino acids. Trimming took off 5 bases at V and 9 bases at J, with 14 bases between the two ends. CDR3 sequence (DNA): TGTGCCTGGGCGGGAACAGGCGGTTCACCCCTCCACTTT. Its translation: CAWAGTGGSPLHF. The whole variable domain, remainder taken from reference TRBV30 and TRBJ1-6, is SQTIHQWPATLVQPVGSPLSLECTVEGTSNPNLYWYRQAAGRGLQLLFYSVGIGQISSEVPQNLSASRPQDRQFILSSKKLLLSDSGFYLCAWAGTGGSPLHFGNGTRLTVT.

The table lists this clone with a few counts. This sequence joins TRBV10-1 and TRBJ2-3; 7 bases are a match to TRBD2. The CDR3 is 16 residues long. Trimming took 0 bases from V and 2 from J; bases not matched to a gene: 5. Germline loops: CDR1 WNHNN, CDR2 SYGVQD (reference sequence). Written as DNA, the CDR3 is TGCGCCAGCAGTGAGTCGAAAGCGGGGTCCACAGATACGCAGTATTTT. Translating gives CASSESKAGSTDTQYF.

In this sample, this clone turned up once. This chain connects TRBV7-2 to TRBJ1-2, with a tentative D call TRBD1 (6 bases). The CDR3 is 18 amino acids. With 3 bases removed from V and 1 base from J, the gap between germline ends came to 21 bases. The germline V gene encodes CDR1 SGHTA and CDR2 FQGNSA. DNA of the CDR3: TGTGCCAGCAGCTTCATCTTGAGGGGGGTGTGGGGTAACTATGGCTACACCTTC. Translated, it gives CASSFILRGVWGNYGYTF.